Below are 27 T cell receptor beta chains sequenced from a single sample in a study of cytomegalovirus exposure and HLA in healthy donors. 13 Jbeta primers and 60 Vbeta primers were used for the PCR. Data came from immunoSEQ multiplex PCR; TCRdb stores just in-frame clones and leaves some out. The table includes some 120,000 clones, roughly three quarters detected once. The sample comprised PBMCs. The receptor set was obtained from a man aged 30 to 45 in good health and CMV-seropositive.

V is TRBV7-6 and J is TRBJ2-3; D might be TRBD1 (6 bases). CDR1 and CDR2 from the germline V gene are SGHVS and FNYEAQ. The V and J ends lost 3 bases and 6 bases respectively, with 10 bases between them. The CDR3 extends over 13 amino acids. The DNA for the CDR3 is TGTGCCAGCAGCTTCCAGGGGTGGGATACGCAGTATTTT. Its translation is CASSFQGWDTQYF.

Here the CDR3 reads CASLLVLSRREVTWYEQYF. The CDR3 DNA is TGCGCCAGTCTTTTAGTACTGAGTCGGCGGGAGGTGACGTGGTACGAGCAGTACTTC. The chain joins TRBV10-1 to TRBJ2-7; 8 bases match TRBD2. This CDR3 has 19 residues. J lost 4 bases, V lost 9 bases, and 26 bases had no gene match. CDR1 and CDR2 from the germline V gene are WNHNN and SYGVQD (reference sequence).

J is TRBJ2-3 and V is TRBV6-5, with D possibly matching TRBD1 (7 bases). CDR1 MNHEY and CDR2 SVGAGI come from the germline V gene. Trimming removed 6 bases at V and 6 bases at J, with 16 bases between. This CDR3 is 14 amino acids long. CDR3 region: CASRMDRREDTQYF. In nucleotides, the CDR3 is TGTGCCAGCAGGATGGACAGGAGGGAGGATACGCAGTATTTT.

In DNA, the CDR3 is TGTGCCAGCAGTTACTCATCTACAGCTGAAGCTTTCTTT. Amino acid sequence: CASSYSSTAEAFF. V is TRBV6-5 and J is TRBJ1-1; no reliable D call. Germline CDR1 reads MNHEY; CDR2 reads SVGAGI. Trimming stripped 0 bases from V and 6 bases from J, with 8 bases between. The CDR3 contains 13 residues.

The rearrangement links TRBV4-3 to TRBJ1-4; TRBD1 matches 8 bases. This CDR3 region has 15 residues. V lost 8 bases and J lost 3; bases outside the gene matches: 8. Looked up from germline, CDR1 is LGHNA and CDR2 is YSLEER. CDR3 in amino acids: CASQLGQDPNEKLFF. The CDR3 bases are TGCGCCAGCCAATTGGGACAGGATCCTAATGAAAAACTGTTTTTT.

This clone has more than one count but fewer than ten. The same CDR3 is also encoded by other DNA sequences in this sample. V usage is TRBV7-2 and J usage is TRBJ2-7; 9 bases line up with TRBD2. Germline CDR1 is SGHTA and CDR2 is FQGNSA. The CDR3 totals 15 residues. Trimming took 1 base from V and 4 from J; bases not matched to a gene: 5. The CDR3 sequence is CASSLGASGTYEQYF. In DNA, the CDR3 is TGTGCCAGCAGCTTAGGCGCTAGCGGGACTTACGAGCAGTACTTC.

The chain recombines TRBV10-1 with TRBJ2-7; TRBD2 might be the D (5 bases). CDR3 length equals 13 residues. The V and J ends lost 11 bases and 7 bases respectively, with 21 bases between them. Germline lookup yields CDR1 WNHNN and CDR2 SYGVQD (reference sequence). CDR3 coding DNA: TGCGCCCGCGAGGAACTAGGGAATTGGGAGCAGTACTTC. Translated: CAREELGNWEQYF.

In the case of this clone: At the DNA level, this CDR3 is encoded by other sequences in the same sample as well. This chain joins TRBV11-2 and TRBJ2-7; D call uncertain. Germline assignment: CDR1 SGHAT and CDR2 FQNNGV. The CDR3 length is 12 residues. The V end was cut by 0 bases, the J end by 4 bases, with 4 bases between. The DNA of the CDR3 is TGTGCCAGCAGCTTAGATCGGTACGAGCAGTACTTC. It codes for CASSLDRYEQYF. Based on the CDR3 plus reference TRBV11-2 and TRBJ2-7, the full variable domain is EAGVAQSPRYKIIEKRQSVAFWCNPISGHATLYWYQQILGQGPKLLIQFQNNGVVDDSQLPKDRFSAERLKGVDSTLKIQPAKLEDSAVYLCASSLDRYEQYFGPGTRLTVT.

The gene calls are TRBV7-9 and TRBJ2-7; 7 bases align to TRBD2. This CDR3 is built from 14 residues. J gave up 2 bases and V 8 bases, and 9 bases lay outside the gene matches. Per germline, CDR1 SEHNR and CDR2 FQNEAQ (reference sequence). The CDR3 DNA follows: TGTGCCAGCCGCGGAACGGGGGGTACCTACGAGCAGTACTTC. This translates into CASRGTGGTYEQYF.

DNA for the CDR3: TGTGCCTGGGACTTGGGACAGGCGTACCCTAAGACTGAAGCTTTCTTT. Translating gives CAWDLGQAYPKTEAFF. The chain employs TRBV30 and TRBJ1-1; 8 nucleotides agree with TRBD1. Per germline, CDR1 GTSNPN and CDR2 SVGIG (reference sequence). V gave up 5 bases and J gave up 5 bases; unmatched junction bases: 16. The CDR3 is made up of 16 amino acids.

This clone has a single count. The CDR3 region is CASSSGGGGTQPQHF. CDR3 DNA sequence: TGTGCCAGCAGTTCGGGGGGTGGAGGGACTCAGCCCCAGCATTTT. The chain has TRBV28 and TRBJ1-5; maybe TRBD1 (5 bases). The CDR3 extends over 15 amino acids. Between the trimmed V and J ends, which lost 4 bases and 6 bases, there was a span of 16 bases. Germline V gives CDR1 MDHEN, CDR2 SYDVKM.

V gene TRBV5-1 combines with J gene TRBJ2-5; 9 positions agree with TRBD2. CDR3 length equals 18 residues. The trim removed 0 bases at V and 5 bases at J, leaving 14 bases unmatched. Germline V gene data show CDR1 as SGHRS and CDR2 as YFSETQ. CDR3 DNA: TGCGCCAGCAGCTTGGAAGGGGTGTGGCGGGAGGGCCCCGAGACCCAGTACTTC. It translates to CASSLEGVWREGPETQYF.

V is TRBV2 and J is TRBJ2-1; a weak D match, TRBD2 (6 bases). Germline V CDR1 and CDR2: SNHLY, FYNNEI. V was cut by 6 bases and J by 1 base, with 10 bases left in between. This CDR3 is built from 14 residues. DNA for the CDR3: TGTGCCAGCAGGGAGGGCCGGTCCTACAATGAGCAGTTCTTC. Its translation: CASREGRSYNEQFF.

The chain employs TRBV11-3 and TRBJ2-7; 10 nucleotides align to TRBD1. V lost 4 bases to trimming and J lost 7 bases; unmatched junction nucleotides: 7. The CDR3 loop spans 14 amino acids. Per germline, CDR1 SGHNT and CDR2 YENEEA. CDR3 coding DNA: TGTGCCAGCAGCTCAGGGACAGGGGTCTCTGAGCAGTACTTC. It translates to CASSSGTGVSEQYF.

The chain recombines TRBV11-2 with TRBJ1-4; the match to TRBD1 covers 10 bases. CDR3 size: 18 residues. The junction had 9 bases not matched to a gene; V was cut back by 5 bases and J by 0 bases. Germline lookup yields CDR1 SGHAT and CDR2 FQNNGV. In DNA, the CDR3 is TGTGCCAGCAGCGCCCGGGGACAGGGGTCCGCAACTAATGAAAAACTGTTTTTT. Translating gives CASSARGQGSATNEKLFF.

This clone showed up just once. The V gene is TRBV30, the J gene TRBJ2-1, with D maybe TRBD2 (5 bases). Trimming took 3 bases from V and 3 from J, leaving 12 bases between them. From germline, CDR1 is GTSNPN and CDR2 SVGIG (reference sequence). CDR3 size: 14 residues. DNA for the CDR3: TGTGCCTGGAGGGACTCGCACCACTACAATGAGCAGTTCTTC. As protein: CAWRDSHHYNEQFF.

V and J are TRBV6-1 and TRBJ1-5; 9 bases line up with TRBD1. Germline loops: CDR1 MNHNS, CDR2 SASEGT. V lost 7 bases and J lost 3; bases outside the gene matches: 7. The CDR3 sequence is 15 residues long. CDR3 sequence (DNA): TGTGCCAGCATTCTGGGACAGGGAGACAATCAGCCCCAGCATTTT. It is translated as CASILGQGDNQPQHF.

The V and J genes are TRBV4-1 and TRBJ2-7, with 10 bases identical to TRBD1. This CDR3 is built from 15 residues. Unmatched junction bases numbered 9, after V lost 4 bases and J lost 6 bases. The germline CDR1 and CDR2 sequences are MGHRA and YSYEKL. CDR3 region: CASSLLPGQGSEQYF. CDR3 DNA sequence: TGCGCCAGCAGCCTCCTTCCGGGACAGGGGTCCGAGCAGTACTTC.

J is TRBJ1-2 and V is TRBV4-3, with 9 bases that match TRBD1. The CDR3 contains 16 residues. The V gene end was trimmed by 2 bases and the J gene end by 1 base; junction bases not matched to a gene: 5. CDR1 is LGHNA, CDR2 YSLEER, per germline. For the CDR3, the DNA is TGCGCCAGCAGCCAACCCGGGACAGGGATTAACTATGGCTACACCTTC. It codes for CASSQPGTGINYGYTF.

The V gene is TRBV18, the J gene TRBJ2-7, with no clear D. Per germline, CDR1 KGHSH and CDR2 LQKENI. This CDR3 is 12 amino acids long. The V and J ends lost 2 bases and 5 bases respectively, with 7 bases between them. The CDR3 DNA sequence: TGTGCCAGCTCACCAAATGAGAACGAGCAGTACTTC. Translating it yields CASSPNENEQYF.

The J gene is TRBJ2-7, the V gene TRBV15; 9 nucleotides match TRBD2. Germline values: CDR1 LNHNV, CDR2 YYDKDF (reference sequence). Losses at the gene ends were 1 base for V and 2 bases for J; bases not matched to a gene: 3. The CDR3 sequence is 15 residues long. CDR3 nucleotide sequence: TGTGCCACCAGCAGAGGGTCTAGCGGGACCTACGAGCAGTACTTC. Protein product: CATSRGSSGTYEQYF.

The chain recombines TRBV29-1 with TRBJ2-1, with 7 bases fitting TRBD2. With V trimmed by 3 bases and J by 5 bases, 10 bases remained unmatched. Germline CDR1 is SQVTM and CDR2 is ANQGSEA. The CDR3 consists of 15 residues. DNA of the CDR3: TGCAGCGTTGATAACGGGAGGTTTAGCAACAATGAGCAGTTCTTC. It yields the protein CSVDNGRFSNNEQFF.

The gene calls are TRBV28 and TRBJ1-1; D might be TRBD1 (5 bases). This CDR3 has 13 amino acids. Germline V gene sequence: CDR1 MDHEN, CDR2 SYDVKM. V was cut by 6 bases and J by 5 bases, with 13 bases left in between. The CDR3: CASRNWGGTEAFF. CDR3 nucleotides: TGTGCCAGCAGAAACTGGGGGGGGACTGAAGCTTTCTTT.

Concerning this clone itself: One junction end does not reproduce the germline sequence, and a read error may be involved. The chain combines TRBV7-7 with TRBJ2-3; TRBD1 matches at 10 bases. Germline V gene sequence: CDR1 SSHAT, CDR2 FNYEAQ (reference sequence). The CDR3 has 15 residues. The CDR3 nucleotides are TGTGCTAGCAGCTTAGGGGGACAGGGGACAGATACGCAGTATTTT. Its protein product is CASSLGGQGTDTQYF.

The chain combines TRBV5-6 with TRBJ2-7; D gene unclear. Germline CDR1 SGHDT, CDR2 YYEEEE. This CDR3 comprises 15 residues. V was shortened by 0 bases and J by 3 bases, with 13 bases between the two germline ends. CDR3 protein: CASSLGRDGSYEQYF. The CDR3 coding sequence is TGTGCCAGCAGCTTGGGGAGAGACGGAAGCTACGAGCAGTACTTC.

The chain employs TRBV7-8 and TRBJ2-2; unclear D gene. Trimming removed 3 bases at V and 7 bases at J, with 12 bases between. CDR1 is SGHVS, CDR2 FQNEAQ, per germline. This CDR3 comprises 14 residues. This chain's CDR3 is CASSFLEYGGELFF. The CDR3 nucleotides read TGTGCCAGCAGCTTTCTCGAGTACGGCGGGGAGCTGTTTTTT.

This sequence joins TRBV28 and TRBJ1-2, with TRBD1 identical over 7 bases. Germline trimming cut 7 bases from V and 1 base from J; bases unmatched to any gene: 6. Germline V CDR1 and CDR2: MDHEN, SYDVKM. The CDR3 is made up of 14 amino acids. The CDR3: CASTLRGINYGYTF. The CDR3 region has the DNA TGTGCCAGCACCCTCAGGGGGATTAACTATGGCTACACCTTC.